The sequence of this T cell receptor beta chain was determined in a study of blood T cell repertoires in COVID-19. As for the study in general: Sites in the United States, Italy and Spain provided acute and convalescent COVID-19 samples. T cells, B-cell-depleted T cells, or PBMCs supplied cDNA or gDNA.

This CDR3 spans 14 amino acids. Germline V gene sequence: CDR1 SGHTA, CDR2 FQGNSA. The V gene lost 1 base and the J gene lost 2 bases, with 7 bases spanning the gap. Participants were aged roughly 18 to 90 years, lived in 20 to 25 US areas, and enrolled virtually. Resolution of symptoms, clearance, or two negative PCRs was present in recovered Cohort 3 donors. Libraries were prepared by immunoSEQ multiplex PCR; TCRdb keeps only in-frame clonotypes and omits some of them. The sample gives approximately 480,000 clones, 75% to 90% of which show up once; 0.7% is in the top ten. Sequencing used PBMCs or T cells enriched from blood (not recorded which). The sequence was collected from a woman under 30 who had recovered from COVID-19. The chain is built from TRBV7-2 and TRBJ2-3; D unresolved. The CDR3, as DNA: TGTGCCAGCAGCTTAGAACCGGTCACAGATACGCAGTATTTT. The encoded protein is CASSLEPVTDTQYF.